These T cell receptor beta chains were read from a single sample in a study of blood T cell repertoires in COVID-19. This table comes from immunoSEQ multiplex PCR, and its TCRdb copy is limited to in-frame clones, with some not included. The sample contains fewer than 90,000 clones, about nine tenths of which appear only once. Sequencing was performed on peripheral blood. These receptors came from a male donor with acute or convalescent COVID-19. Each CDR3 is given with its conserved first and last residue. The D gene is left open where the match is weak. Size values are once, few and many counts, or a class for expanded clones, and some rows have none.

d_call: -; j_call: TRBJ1-5; v_call: TRBV7-2; clone_size: -; cdr3_nt: TGTGCCAGCAGCTTAGACAGGGATAGCAATCAGCCCCAGCATTTT; cdr3_aa: CASSLDRDSNQPQHF
d_call: -; j_call: TRBJ1-4; v_call: TRBV18; clone_size: -; cdr3_nt: TGTGCCAGCTCACGTAAACTAACAGACGGGGCAACTAATGAAAAACTGTTTTTT; cdr3_aa: CASSRKLTDGATNEKLFF
d_call: TRBD1; j_call: TRBJ1-1; v_call: TRBV27; clone_size: -; cdr3_nt: TGTGCCAGCAGTCCCTCCGCGGGACAGGGAATATGGGACACTGAAGCTTTCTTT; cdr3_aa: CASSPSAGQGIWDTEAFF
d_call: -; j_call: TRBJ2-4; v_call: TRBV5-1; clone_size: -; cdr3_nt: TGCGCCAGCAGCCTCGACAGGAGTGCCAAAAACATTCAGTACTTC; cdr3_aa: CASSLDRSAKNIQYF
d_call: TRBD1; j_call: TRBJ1-2; v_call: TRBV29-1; clone_size: -; cdr3_nt: TGCAGCGTTGAAGGGACAGGGGTTGGCTACACCTTC; cdr3_aa: CSVEGTGVGYTF
d_call: -; j_call: TRBJ1-2; v_call: TRBV6-5; clone_size: -; cdr3_nt: TGTGCCAGCAGGGCTCAGGGCCCTCACCGCTATGGCTACACCTTC; cdr3_aa: CASRAQGPHRYGYTF
d_call: -; j_call: TRBJ1-5; v_call: TRBV29-1; clone_size: -; cdr3_nt: TGCAGCGTTGCGACAGTTCGTGATCAGCCCCAGCATTTT; cdr3_aa: CSVATVRDQPQHF
d_call: -; j_call: TRBJ1-6; v_call: TRBV5-4; clone_size: -; cdr3_nt: TGTGCGGGCGGCAGGGAGGATTCACCCCTCCACTTT; cdr3_aa: CAGGREDSPLHF
d_call: -; j_call: TRBJ1-3; v_call: TRBV5-4; clone_size: -; cdr3_nt: TGTGCCAGCAGCTTGGGTGGCAGGGTCTCTGGAAACACCATATATTTT; cdr3_aa: CASSLGGRVSGNTIYF
d_call: TRBD1; j_call: TRBJ1-5; v_call: TRBV3-1/TRBV3-2; clone_size: -; cdr3_nt: TGTGCCAGCAGCCAAGAAGGGGGCCGGGCCCAGCATTTT; cdr3_aa: CASSQEGGRAQHF
d_call: -; j_call: TRBJ1-5; v_call: TRBV19; clone_size: -; cdr3_nt: TGTGCCAGTAGTATCGGCTACAGAGGGAGGGATCAGCCCCAGCATTTT; cdr3_aa: CASSIGYRGRDQPQHF
d_call: -; j_call: TRBJ2-7; v_call: TRBV5-1; clone_size: -; cdr3_nt: TGCGCCAGCAGCTTTCAGGGGTCCTACGAGCAGTACTTC; cdr3_aa: CASSFQGSYEQYF
d_call: -; j_call: TRBJ1-4; v_call: TRBV7-9; clone_size: -; cdr3_nt: TGTGCCAGCAGCTTAGGAGGGAGGGCCCAAAGTAATGAAAAACTGTTTTTT; cdr3_aa: CASSLGGRAQSNEKLFF
d_call: TRBD1; j_call: TRBJ1-1; v_call: TRBV3-1/TRBV3-2; clone_size: few; cdr3_nt: TGTGCCAGCAGCCCCCTTTCGGGACAGGGTGCTTTCTTT; cdr3_aa: CASSPLSGQGAFF